This T cell receptor (beta chain) is from a study of T cells in Graves' hyperthyroidism and ophthalmopathy. About the research overall: Peripheral blood was acquired at first diagnosis, ahead of any therapy whatsoever. Findings of the study overall: Also found in blood were most expanded thyroid clonotypes above 0.001. From stable hyperthyroidism, ophthalmopathy was set apart by a 13 V-J model.

Trimming left V 3 bases short and J 4 bases short, with 15 bases between. From germline, CDR1 is DFQATT and CDR2 SNEGSKA (reference sequence). This CDR3 has 14 residues. Amplified TCR beta CDR3 regions came from RNA transcripts. When the TCR CDR3 underwent first-round RT-PCR, the HTBI primer set was used. In TCRdb, the multiplex PCR reads were re-called with MiXCR into one record per CDR3 protein. Seen here are about 840,000 distinct CDR3 sequences, more than 30% observed once, and the top ten hold about 8.9%. Every diagnosis used clinical symptoms, serum thyroxine and TRAb, thyroid ultrasound and orbital computed tomography. This clonotype showed up many times. Its antigen is not known.

Input material: blood. The chain has TRBV20-1 and TRBJ1-1; D call uncertain. This TCR derives from a man aged 18 to 30 with Graves' hyperthyroidism. CDR3 sequence reads: CSASDTHAATEAFF. Written as DNA, the CDR3 is TGCAGTGCTAGCGATACGCACGCAGCCACTGAAGCTTTCTTT.